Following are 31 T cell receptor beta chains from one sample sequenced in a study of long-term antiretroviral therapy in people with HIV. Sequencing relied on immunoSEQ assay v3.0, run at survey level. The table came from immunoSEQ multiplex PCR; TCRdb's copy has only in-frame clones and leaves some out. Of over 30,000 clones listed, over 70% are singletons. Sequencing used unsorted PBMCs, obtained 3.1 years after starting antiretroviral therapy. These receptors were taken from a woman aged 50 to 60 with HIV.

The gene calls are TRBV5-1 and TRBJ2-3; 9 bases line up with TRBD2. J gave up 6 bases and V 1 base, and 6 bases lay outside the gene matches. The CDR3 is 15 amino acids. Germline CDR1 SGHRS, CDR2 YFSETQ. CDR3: CASSLTPSGVDTQYF. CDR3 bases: TGCGCCAGCAGCTTGACCCCTAGCGGGGTGGATACGCAGTATTTT. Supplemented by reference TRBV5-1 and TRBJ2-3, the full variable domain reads KAGVTQTPRYLIKTRGQQVTLSCSPISGHRSVSWYQQTPGQGLQFLFEYFSETQRNKGNFPGRFSGRQFSNSRSEMNVSTLELGDSALYLCASSLTPSGVDTQYFGPGTRLTVL.

The CDR3 region is CASSQGGNTEAFF. In DNA form, the CDR3 reads TGTGCCAGCAGCCAGGGGGGGAACACTGAAGCTTTCTTT. The V gene is TRBV14, the J gene TRBJ1-1; possibly TRBD1 for D (5 bases). CDR3 length equals 13 residues. Trimming took 3 bases from V and 1 from J, leaving 6 bases between them. Germline CDR1 reads SGHDN; CDR2 reads FVKESK.

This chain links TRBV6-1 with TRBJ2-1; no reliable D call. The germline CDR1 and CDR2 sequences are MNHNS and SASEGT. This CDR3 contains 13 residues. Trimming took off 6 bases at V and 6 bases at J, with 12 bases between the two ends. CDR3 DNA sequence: TGTGCCAGCAGACCGGGCGTAACCAATGAGCAGTTCTTC. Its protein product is CASRPGVTNEQFF.

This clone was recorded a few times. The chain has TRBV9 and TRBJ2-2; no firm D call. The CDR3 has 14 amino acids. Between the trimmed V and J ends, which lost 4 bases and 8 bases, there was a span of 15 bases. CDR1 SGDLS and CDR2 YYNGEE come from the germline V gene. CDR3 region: CASSPRPVMGELFF. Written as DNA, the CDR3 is TGTGCCAGCAGCCCGCGGCCCGTGATGGGGGAGCTGTTTTTT. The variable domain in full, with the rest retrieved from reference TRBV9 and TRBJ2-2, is DSGVTQTPKHLITATGQRVTLRCSPRSGDLSVYWYQQSLDQGLQFLIQYYNGEERAKGNILERFSAQQFPDLHSELNLSSLELGDSALYFCASSPRPVMGELFFGEGSRLTVL.

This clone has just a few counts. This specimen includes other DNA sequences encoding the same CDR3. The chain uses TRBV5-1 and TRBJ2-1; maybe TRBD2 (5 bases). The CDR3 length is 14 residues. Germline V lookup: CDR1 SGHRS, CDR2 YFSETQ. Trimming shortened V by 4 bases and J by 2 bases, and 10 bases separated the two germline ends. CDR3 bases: TGCGCCAGCAGCCCCCTAGCCACCTACAATGAGCAGTTCTTC. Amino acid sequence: CASSPLATYNEQFF. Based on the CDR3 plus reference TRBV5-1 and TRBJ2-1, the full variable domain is KAGVTQTPRYLIKTRGQQVTLSCSPISGHRSVSWYQQTPGQGLQFLFEYFSETQRNKGNFPGRFSGRQFSNSRSEMNVSTLELGDSALYLCASSPLATYNEQFFGPGTRLTVL.

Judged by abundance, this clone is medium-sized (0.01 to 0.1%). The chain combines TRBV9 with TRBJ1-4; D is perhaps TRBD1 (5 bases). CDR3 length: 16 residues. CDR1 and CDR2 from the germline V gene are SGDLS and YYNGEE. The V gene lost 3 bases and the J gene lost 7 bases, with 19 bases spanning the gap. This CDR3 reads CASSEGDSHAGEKLFF. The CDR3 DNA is TGTGCCAGCAGCGAAGGGGACTCTCACGCGGGTGAAAAACTGTTTTTT.

CDR3 bases: TGCGCCAGCAGCTTGGGAGGGACCCCGGGGCGGGAGACCCAGTACTTC. Amino acids: CASSLGGTPGRETQYF. The rearrangement uses TRBV5-1 and TRBJ2-5; D could derive from TRBD1 or TRBD2 (5 bases each). The V end was cut by 0 bases, the J end by 5 bases, with 17 bases between. Per germline, CDR1 SGHRS and CDR2 YFSETQ. The CDR3 runs to 16 residues.

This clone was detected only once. CDR3 amino acids: CASTPGVIQPQHF. For the CDR3, the DNA is TGTGCCAGCACCCCGGGGGTGATTCAGCCCCAGCATTTT. The V call is TRBV6-5, the J call TRBJ1-5; TRBD1 is a possible D gene (5 bases). CDR1 MNHEY and CDR2 SVGAGI come from the germline V gene. The CDR3 is 13 residues long. Trimming took 7 bases from V and 6 from J, leaving 13 bases between them.

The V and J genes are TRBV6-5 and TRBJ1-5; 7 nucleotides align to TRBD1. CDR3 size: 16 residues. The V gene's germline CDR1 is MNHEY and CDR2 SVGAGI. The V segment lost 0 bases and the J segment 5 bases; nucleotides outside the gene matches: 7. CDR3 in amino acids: CASSYSKTGPYQPQHF. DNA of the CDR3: TGTGCCAGCAGTTACTCGAAGACAGGGCCGTATCAGCCCCAGCATTTT.

CDR3 region: CASSPESGGANVLTF. Written as DNA, the CDR3 is TGTGCCAGCAGCCCTGAGTCGGGTGGGGCCAACGTCCTGACTTTC. V is TRBV11-3 and J is TRBJ2-6; D is ambiguous. Germline V CDR1 and CDR2: SGHNT, YENEEA. The CDR3 covers 15 residues. Trimming cost V 5 bases and J 3 bases, with 11 bases left between them.

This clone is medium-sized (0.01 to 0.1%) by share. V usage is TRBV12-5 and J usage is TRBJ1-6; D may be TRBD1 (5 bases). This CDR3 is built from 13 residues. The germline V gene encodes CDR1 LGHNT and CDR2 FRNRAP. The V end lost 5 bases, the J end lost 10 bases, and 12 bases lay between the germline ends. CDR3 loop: CASGPGGKSPLHF. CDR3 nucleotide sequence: TGTGCTAGTGGTCCGGGGGGGAAGTCACCCCTCCACTTT.

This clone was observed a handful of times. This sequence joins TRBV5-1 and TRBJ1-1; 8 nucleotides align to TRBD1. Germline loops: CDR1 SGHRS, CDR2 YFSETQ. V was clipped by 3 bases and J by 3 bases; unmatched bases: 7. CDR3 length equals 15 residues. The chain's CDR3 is CASSSGQGGYTEAFF. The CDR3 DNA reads TGCGCCAGCAGCTCCGGACAGGGAGGGTACACTGAAGCTTTCTTT.

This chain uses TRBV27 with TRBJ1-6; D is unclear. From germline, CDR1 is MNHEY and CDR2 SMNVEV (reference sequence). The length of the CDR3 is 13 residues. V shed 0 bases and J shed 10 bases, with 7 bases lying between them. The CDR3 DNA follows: TGTGCCAGCAGTTTATCGCCTTACTCACCCCTCCACTTT. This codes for CASSLSPYSPLHF.

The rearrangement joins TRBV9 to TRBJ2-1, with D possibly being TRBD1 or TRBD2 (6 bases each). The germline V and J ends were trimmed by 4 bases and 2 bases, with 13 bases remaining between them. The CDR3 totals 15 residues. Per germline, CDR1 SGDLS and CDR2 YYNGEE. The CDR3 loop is CASSPRGEAYNEQFF. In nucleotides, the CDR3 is TGTGCCAGCAGCCCTAGGGGGGAGGCCTACAATGAGCAGTTCTTC.

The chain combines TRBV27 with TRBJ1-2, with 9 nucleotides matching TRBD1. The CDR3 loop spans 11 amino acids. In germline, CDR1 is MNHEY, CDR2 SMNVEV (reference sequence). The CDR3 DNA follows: TGTGTCACAGGGGGCACGAATGGCTACACCTTC. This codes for CVTGGTNGYTF.

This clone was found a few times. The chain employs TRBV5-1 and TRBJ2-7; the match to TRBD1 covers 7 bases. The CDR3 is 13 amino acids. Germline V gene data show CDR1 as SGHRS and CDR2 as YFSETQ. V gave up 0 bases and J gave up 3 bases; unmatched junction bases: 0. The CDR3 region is CASSLDRGYEQYV. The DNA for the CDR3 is TGCGCCAGCAGCTTGGACAGGGGCTACGAGCAGTACGTC.

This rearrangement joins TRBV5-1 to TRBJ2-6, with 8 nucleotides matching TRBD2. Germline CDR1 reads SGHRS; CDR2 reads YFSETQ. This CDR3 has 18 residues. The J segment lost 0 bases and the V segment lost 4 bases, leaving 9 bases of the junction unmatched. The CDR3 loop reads CASSKPPGGSSGANVLTF. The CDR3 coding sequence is TGCGCCAGCAGCAAACCCCCGGGGGGGAGCTCTGGGGCCAACGTCCTGACTTTC.

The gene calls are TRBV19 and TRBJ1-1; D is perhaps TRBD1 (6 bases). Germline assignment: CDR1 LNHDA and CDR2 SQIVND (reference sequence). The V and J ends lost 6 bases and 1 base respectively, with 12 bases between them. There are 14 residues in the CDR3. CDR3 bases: TGTGCCAGTAGCCCAGGGGCCGCGAACACTGAAGCTTTCTTT. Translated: CASSPGAANTEAFF. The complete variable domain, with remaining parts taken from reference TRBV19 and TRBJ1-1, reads DGGITQSPKYLFRKEGQNVTLSCEQNLNHDAMYWYRQDPGQGLRLIYYSQIVNDFQKGDIAEGYSVSREKKESFPLTVTSAQKNPTAFYLCASSPGAANTEAFFGQGTRLTVV.

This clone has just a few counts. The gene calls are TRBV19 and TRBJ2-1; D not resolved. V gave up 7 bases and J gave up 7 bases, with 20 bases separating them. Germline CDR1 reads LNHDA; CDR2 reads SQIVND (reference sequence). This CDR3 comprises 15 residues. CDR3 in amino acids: CASKNRQSLRNEQFF. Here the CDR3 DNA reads TGTGCCAGTAAAAACCGCCAAAGCCTGAGGAATGAGCAGTTCTTC.

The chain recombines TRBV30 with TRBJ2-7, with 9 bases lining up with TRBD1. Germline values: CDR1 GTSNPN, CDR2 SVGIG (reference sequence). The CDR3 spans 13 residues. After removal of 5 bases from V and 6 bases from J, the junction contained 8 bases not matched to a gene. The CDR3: CAWDTGTGSEQYV. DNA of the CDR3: TGTGCCTGGGATACCGGGACAGGGAGCGAGCAGTACGTC.

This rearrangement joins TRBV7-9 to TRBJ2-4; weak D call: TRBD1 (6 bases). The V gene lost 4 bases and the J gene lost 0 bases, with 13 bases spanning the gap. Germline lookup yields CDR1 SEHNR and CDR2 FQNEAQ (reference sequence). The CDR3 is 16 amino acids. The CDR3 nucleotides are TGTGCCAGCAGCTCAACAGGGATCCTAGCCAAAAACATTCAGTACTTC. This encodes CASSSTGILAKNIQYF.

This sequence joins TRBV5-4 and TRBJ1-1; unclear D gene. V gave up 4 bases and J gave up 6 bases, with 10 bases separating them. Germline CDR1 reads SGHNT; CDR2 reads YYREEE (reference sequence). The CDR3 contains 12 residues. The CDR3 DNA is TGTGCCAGCAGCCTAGATATCGCTGAAGCTTTCTTT. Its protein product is CASSLDIAEAFF.

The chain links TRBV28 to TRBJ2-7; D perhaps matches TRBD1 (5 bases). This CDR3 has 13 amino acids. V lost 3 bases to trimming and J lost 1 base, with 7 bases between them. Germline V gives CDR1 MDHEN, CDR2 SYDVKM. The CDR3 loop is CASSFKGSYEQYF. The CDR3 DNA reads TGTGCCAGCAGTTTTAAGGGGTCCTACGAGCAGTACTTC. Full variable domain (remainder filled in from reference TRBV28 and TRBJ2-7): DVKVTQSSRYLVKRTGEKVFLECVQDMDHENMFWYRQDPGLGLRLIYFSYDVKMKEKGDIPEGYSVSREKKERFSLILESASTNQTSMYLCASSFKGSYEQYFGPGTRLTVT.

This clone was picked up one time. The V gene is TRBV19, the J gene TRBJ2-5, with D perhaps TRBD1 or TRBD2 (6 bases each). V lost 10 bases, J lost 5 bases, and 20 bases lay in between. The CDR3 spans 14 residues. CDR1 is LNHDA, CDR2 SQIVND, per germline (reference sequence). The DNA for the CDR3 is TGTGCCACCAAAGATGGGGGGCTAGGGGAGACCCAGTACTTC. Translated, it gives CATKDGGLGETQYF. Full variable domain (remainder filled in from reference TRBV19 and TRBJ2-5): DGGITQSPKYLFRKEGQNVTLSCEQNLNHDAMYWYRQDPGQGLRLIYYSQIVNDFQKGDIAEGYSVSREKKESFPLTVTSAQKNPTAFYLCATKDGGLGETQYFGPGTRLLVL.

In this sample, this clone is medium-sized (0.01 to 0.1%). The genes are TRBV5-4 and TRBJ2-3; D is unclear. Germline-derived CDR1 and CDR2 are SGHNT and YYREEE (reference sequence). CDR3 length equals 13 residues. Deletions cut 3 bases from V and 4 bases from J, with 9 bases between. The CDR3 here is CASSYSPSDTQYF. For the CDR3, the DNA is TGTGCCAGCAGCTACAGCCCCTCAGATACGCAGTATTTT.

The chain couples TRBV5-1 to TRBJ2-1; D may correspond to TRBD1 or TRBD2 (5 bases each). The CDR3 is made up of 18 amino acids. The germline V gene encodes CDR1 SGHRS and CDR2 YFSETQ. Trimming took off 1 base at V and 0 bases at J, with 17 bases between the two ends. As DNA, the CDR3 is TGCGCCAGCAGCTTGCGGGGACCCCCGGTTAGCTCCTACAATGAGCAGTTCTTC. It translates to CASSLRGPPVSSYNEQFF.

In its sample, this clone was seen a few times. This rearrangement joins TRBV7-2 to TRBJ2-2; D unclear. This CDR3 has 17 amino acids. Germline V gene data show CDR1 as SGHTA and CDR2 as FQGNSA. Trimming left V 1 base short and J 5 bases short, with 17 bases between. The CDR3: CASSLVGSFVPTGELFF. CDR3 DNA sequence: TGTGCCAGCAGCTTAGTCGGAAGTTTCGTGCCGACCGGGGAGCTGTTTTTT.

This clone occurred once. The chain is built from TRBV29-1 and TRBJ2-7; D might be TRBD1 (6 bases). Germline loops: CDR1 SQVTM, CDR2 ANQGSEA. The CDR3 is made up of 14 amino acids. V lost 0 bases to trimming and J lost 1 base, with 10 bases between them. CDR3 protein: CSVEEGARSYEQYF. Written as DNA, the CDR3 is TGCAGCGTTGAAGAGGGGGCGAGATCCTACGAGCAGTACTTC.

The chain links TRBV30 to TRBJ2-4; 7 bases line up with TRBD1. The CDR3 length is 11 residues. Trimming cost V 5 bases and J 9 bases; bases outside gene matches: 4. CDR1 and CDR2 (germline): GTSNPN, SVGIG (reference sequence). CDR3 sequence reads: CAWDRVSIQYF. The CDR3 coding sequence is TGTGCCTGGGACAGGGTCAGCATTCAGTACTTC.

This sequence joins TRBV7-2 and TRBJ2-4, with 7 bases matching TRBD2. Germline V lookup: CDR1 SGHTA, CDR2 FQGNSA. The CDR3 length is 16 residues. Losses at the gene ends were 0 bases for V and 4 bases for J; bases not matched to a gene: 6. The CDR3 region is CASSLALGSGKNIQYF. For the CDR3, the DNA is TGTGCCAGCAGCTTAGCGCTGGGTAGCGGGAAAAACATTCAGTACTTC. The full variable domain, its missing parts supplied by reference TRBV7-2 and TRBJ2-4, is GAGVSQSPSNKVTEKGKDVELRCDPISGHTALYWYRQSLGQGLEFLIYFQGNSAPDKSGLPSDRFSAERTGGSVSTLTIQRTQQEDSAVYLCASSLALGSGKNIQYFGAGTRLSVL.

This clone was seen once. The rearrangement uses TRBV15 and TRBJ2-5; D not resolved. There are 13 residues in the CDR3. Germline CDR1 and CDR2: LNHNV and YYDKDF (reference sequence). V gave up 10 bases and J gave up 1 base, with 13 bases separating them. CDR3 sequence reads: CAIRQRAQETQYF. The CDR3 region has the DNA TGTGCCATCAGACAAAGAGCCCAAGAGACCCAGTACTTC.